These T cell receptor beta chains were read from a single sample in a study of vaccination and CD4 T cells after COVID-19. TCRdb reprocessed the PCR reads via MiXCR and lists one record per CDR3 protein. The table records 10,000 or so distinct CDR3 sequences, about 61% of them present only once. These TCRs are of unknown antigen specificity. The sample was CD4+ T cells from blood, cultured in vitro. The receptors derive from a human donor who had recovered from COVID-19. The CDR3 runs from the conserved cysteine through the conserved F or W. D genes are given only for firm matches. The size of a clone is reported for some rows only, either as once, few or many, or as a class for expanded clones.

J gene: TRBJ2-3
D gene: TRBD1
V gene: TRBV20-1
clone size: NA
CDR3 DNA: TGCAGTGCTGGGGCGAGGACAGGGGGCACAGATACGCAGTATTTT
CDR3 protein: CSAGARTGGTDTQYF

J gene: TRBJ1-4
D gene: NA
V gene: TRBV28
clone size: NA
CDR3 DNA: TGTGCCAGCAGTCTAGGGCAGGGGCGTACAACTAATGAAAAACTGTTTTTT
CDR3 protein: CASSLGQGRTTNEKLFF

J gene: TRBJ1-2
D gene: NA
V gene: TRBV12-3/TRBV12-4
clone size: NA
CDR3 DNA: TGTGCCAGCAGTTTCGGGTTAGGGATTAACTATGGCTACACCTTC
CDR3 protein: CASSFGLGINYGYTF

J gene: TRBJ1-5
D gene: NA
V gene: TRBV20-1
clone size: NA
CDR3 DNA: TGCAGTGCAGCGGATGTCAATAGCAATCAGCCCCAGCATTTT
CDR3 protein: CSAADVNSNQPQHF

J gene: TRBJ2-3
D gene: TRBD1
V gene: TRBV29-1
clone size: few
CDR3 DNA: TGCAGCGCCGCCGGGACAGGGGCTGGCACAGATACGCAGTATTTT
CDR3 protein: CSAAGTGAGTDTQYF

J gene: TRBJ2-7
D gene: TRBD1
V gene: TRBV20-1
clone size: NA
CDR3 DNA: TGCAGTGCGAGGACTAACAGGGGGCTCTCCTACGAGCAGTACTTC
CDR3 protein: CSARTNRGLSYEQYF

J gene: TRBJ1-1
D gene: TRBD1
V gene: TRBV18
clone size: NA
CDR3 DNA: TGTGCCAGCTCACCGGGACAGAACAATGAAGCTTTCTTT
CDR3 protein: CASSPGQNNEAFF

J gene: TRBJ1-6
D gene: NA
V gene: TRBV6-5
clone size: few
CDR3 DNA: TGTGCCAGCAGTTACCTGGGGCAGGGTACACCCCTCCACTTT
CDR3 protein: CASSYLGQGTPLHF

J gene: TRBJ2-7
D gene: NA
V gene: TRBV3-1
clone size: NA
CDR3 DNA: TGTGCCAGCAGCCAATCCTACGAGCAGTACTTC
CDR3 protein: CASSQSYEQYF

J gene: TRBJ2-4
D gene: TRBD2
V gene: TRBV20-1
clone size: NA
CDR3 DNA: TGCAGTGCTAGAGTCCTTGGCGGGGGACCAAAAAACATTCAGTACTTC
CDR3 protein: CSARVLGGGPKNIQYF

J gene: TRBJ2-2
D gene: NA
V gene: TRBV29-1
clone size: NA
CDR3 DNA: TGCAGCGTGGACAGAGGAATGAACACCGGGGAGCTGTTTTTT
CDR3 protein: CSVDRGMNTGELFF

J gene: TRBJ2-2
D gene: NA
V gene: TRBV10-1
clone size: NA
CDR3 DNA: TGCGCCAGCAGTGAGAGCGTGGTGAACACCGGGGAGCTGTTTTTT
CDR3 protein: CASSESVVNTGELFF

J gene: TRBJ1-6
D gene: NA
V gene: TRBV5-1
clone size: few
CDR3 DNA: TGCGCCAGCAGCTTGGCGCCCCTAAGTTCCTATAATTCACCCCTCCACTTT
CDR3 protein: CASSLAPLSSYNSPLHF

J gene: TRBJ2-4
D gene: NA
V gene: TRBV6-5
clone size: NA
CDR3 DNA: TGTGCCAGCAGTTATTTCCTAGCGTCGGGGGCCAAAAACATTCAGTACTTC
CDR3 protein: CASSYFLASGAKNIQYF

J gene: TRBJ1-1
D gene: NA
V gene: TRBV20-1
clone size: few
CDR3 DNA: TGCAGTGCTAGAGATCTTAGCTGGGACACTGAAGCTTTCTTT
CDR3 protein: CSARDLSWDTEAFF

J gene: TRBJ2-2
D gene: NA
V gene: TRBV28
clone size: NA
CDR3 DNA: TGTGCCAGCAGGGGCCCGATGGGCACCGGGGAGCTGTTTTTT
CDR3 protein: CASRGPMGTGELFF

J gene: TRBJ2-7
D gene: NA
V gene: TRBV6-4
clone size: few
CDR3 DNA: TGTGCCAGCAGTGACCCTATGGTCGGAACGCAACCGGCCTTTTACGAGCAGTACTTC
CDR3 protein: CASSDPMVGTQPAFYEQYF

J gene: TRBJ2-5
D gene: NA
V gene: TRBV27
clone size: NA
CDR3 DNA: TGTGCCAGCAGTTTTTATCGGGGGACATCTGGGGAGACCCAGTACTTC
CDR3 protein: CASSFYRGTSGETQYF

J gene: TRBJ1-2
D gene: NA
V gene: TRBV25-1
clone size: NA
CDR3 DNA: TGTGCCAGCAGTGTAAGTTGGGGGCTTTGGGGCTACACCTTC
CDR3 protein: CASSVSWGLWGYTF

J gene: TRBJ2-1
D gene: NA
V gene: TRBV11-3
clone size: NA
CDR3 DNA: TGTGCCAGCAGCCAGAGACCTAGTAGCTCCTACAATGAGCAGTTCTTC
CDR3 protein: CASSQRPSSSYNEQFF

J gene: TRBJ1-6
D gene: TRBD1
V gene: TRBV5-4
clone size: NA
CDR3 DNA: TGTGCCAGCAGGCAATCACAGACAGGGACCGGTTCACCCCTCCACTTT
CDR3 protein: CASRQSQTGTGSPLHF

J gene: TRBJ2-7
D gene: NA
V gene: TRBV27
clone size: NA
CDR3 DNA: TGTGCCAGCAGTTTAATGGGGACCCGCGAGCAGTACTTC
CDR3 protein: CASSLMGTREQYF

J gene: TRBJ2-1
D gene: TRBD2
V gene: TRBV20-1
clone size: few
CDR3 DNA: TGCAGTGCTAGACCTAGCGGGAGAGCCCGTGGGGAACAGTTCTTC
CDR3 protein: CSARPSGRARGEQFF

J gene: TRBJ2-7
D gene: NA
V gene: TRBV7-9
clone size: NA
CDR3 DNA: TGTGCCAGCAGACAGGGATGGGAGCAGTACTTC
CDR3 protein: CASRQGWEQYF

J gene: TRBJ1-6
D gene: TRBD1
V gene: TRBV6-2/TRBV6-3
clone size: few
CDR3 DNA: TGTGCCAGCAGAACCCCGGGACAGTCATTCTCCTATAATTCACCCCTCCACTTT
CDR3 protein: CASRTPGQSFSYNSPLHF

J gene: TRBJ2-1
D gene: TRBD1
V gene: TRBV24-1
clone size: NA
CDR3 DNA: TGTGCCTCGCAGGGGGCCCCCTACAATGAGCAGTTCTTC
CDR3 protein: CASQGAPYNEQFF

J gene: TRBJ2-1
D gene: NA
V gene: TRBV12-5
clone size: NA
CDR3 DNA: TGTGCTAGTGGTTTGTCGCAGGGGAGTTACTCCTACAATGAGCAGTTCTTC
CDR3 protein: CASGLSQGSYSYNEQFF

J gene: TRBJ2-7
D gene: TRBD1
V gene: TRBV10-2
clone size: NA
CDR3 DNA: TGCGCCAGCAGTGAGGTGGCAGGGGGAGCCTACGAGCAGTACTTC
CDR3 protein: CASSEVAGGAYEQYF

J gene: TRBJ2-5
D gene: NA
V gene: TRBV2
clone size: NA
CDR3 DNA: TGTGCCAGCAGTGTAGTAACAGAGACCCAGTACTTC
CDR3 protein: CASSVVTETQYF

J gene: TRBJ2-7
D gene: NA
V gene: TRBV28
clone size: NA
CDR3 DNA: TGTGCCAGCAGTTTGGGTAGCGGTCTTCCCTACGAGCAGTACTTC
CDR3 protein: CASSLGSGLPYEQYF

J gene: TRBJ2-4
D gene: NA
V gene: TRBV5-4
clone size: NA
CDR3 DNA: TGTGCCAGCAGCTCAAAAAGCCGGGATCTAGCCAAAAACATTCAGTACTTC
CDR3 protein: CASSSKSRDLAKNIQYF

J gene: TRBJ1-2
D gene: NA
V gene: TRBV20-1
clone size: NA
CDR3 DNA: TGCAGTGCTAGAATCGGGGACTATGGCTACACCTTC
CDR3 protein: CSARIGDYGYTF

J gene: TRBJ2-1
D gene: NA
V gene: TRBV5-1
clone size: NA
CDR3 DNA: TGCGCCAGCAGCTTGGAGCTGCTCGTCTCCTACAATGAGCAGTTCTTC
CDR3 protein: CASSLELLVSYNEQFF

J gene: TRBJ2-3
D gene: NA
V gene: TRBV4-1
clone size: NA
CDR3 DNA: TGCGCCAGCAGCCAAGCTTACAACCCAGATACGCAGTATTTT
CDR3 protein: CASSQAYNPDTQYF

J gene: TRBJ1-2
D gene: NA
V gene: TRBV6-5
clone size: NA
CDR3 DNA: TGTGCCAGCAGTTACTCCTCGGGAAGCCCCTATGGCTACACCTTC
CDR3 protein: CASSYSSGSPYGYTF

J gene: TRBJ1-1
D gene: TRBD1
V gene: TRBV20-1
clone size: NA
CDR3 DNA: TGCAGTGCTAGAAGGCAGGGGGCCTTCCCTGAAGCTTTCTTT
CDR3 protein: CSARRQGAFPEAFF

J gene: TRBJ1-1
D gene: TRBD1
V gene: TRBV6-1
clone size: NA
CDR3 DNA: TGTGCCAGCATCCTATCGGGACAGACTCACAGGATCACTGAAGCTTTCTTT
CDR3 protein: CASILSGQTHRITEAFF

J gene: TRBJ2-7
D gene: TRBD2
V gene: TRBV19
clone size: few
CDR3 DNA: TGTGCCAGTACTACTAGCGGGGACTACGAGCAGTACTTC
CDR3 protein: CASTTSGDYEQYF

J gene: TRBJ2-5
D gene: TRBD2
V gene: TRBV5-5
clone size: NA
CDR3 DNA: TGTGCCAGCAGCTTGGGACTAGCGGGGGGAGAGACCCAGTACTTC
CDR3 protein: CASSLGLAGGETQYF

J gene: TRBJ2-1
D gene: NA
V gene: TRBV5-4
clone size: NA
CDR3 DNA: TGTGCCAGCAGCTTGGGAGGACTCGCCCGGTCCTCTGAGCAGTTCTTC
CDR3 protein: CASSLGGLARSSEQFF

J gene: TRBJ1-2
D gene: NA
V gene: TRBV28
clone size: NA
CDR3 DNA: TGTGCCAGCAGTTTATTGGGGGCCTCTAACTATGGCTACACCTTC
CDR3 protein: CASSLLGASNYGYTF

J gene: TRBJ2-3
D gene: NA
V gene: TRBV4-2
clone size: few
CDR3 DNA: TGTGCCAGCAGCCAAGATCCCCCGTTGGGTGAGTCAGATACGCAGTATTTT
CDR3 protein: CASSQDPPLGESDTQYF

J gene: TRBJ1-5
D gene: TRBD1
V gene: TRBV27
clone size: NA
CDR3 DNA: TGTGCCAGCAGCGGGACAGGGGGACAGCCCCAGCATTTT
CDR3 protein: CASSGTGGQPQHF

J gene: TRBJ1-1
D gene: TRBD1
V gene: TRBV20-1
clone size: NA
CDR3 DNA: TGCAGTGCCACAGACTACAGGGGGCGCGAGACTGAAGCTTTCTTT
CDR3 protein: CSATDYRGRETEAFF

J gene: TRBJ1-5
D gene: NA
V gene: TRBV19
clone size: medium-sized
CDR3 DNA: TGTGCCAGTAATTACCGAATCGTTGGTCAGCCCCAGCATTTT
CDR3 protein: CASNYRIVGQPQHF

J gene: TRBJ2-5
D gene: TRBD2
V gene: TRBV6-5
clone size: large
CDR3 DNA: TGTGCCAGCAGTTACTGGGGGGGAGTGGAGACCCAGTACTTC
CDR3 protein: CASSYWGGVETQYF

J gene: TRBJ2-6
D gene: NA
V gene: TRBV19
clone size: NA
CDR3 DNA: TGTGCCAGTACCCTCGGCTCTGGGGCCAACGTCCTGACTTTC
CDR3 protein: CASTLGSGANVLTF

J gene: TRBJ1-5
D gene: TRBD1
V gene: TRBV30
clone size: NA
CDR3 DNA: TGTGCCTGGAGGGGTGACAGGGGGATGGAAACCAATCAGCCCCAGCATTTT
CDR3 protein: CAWRGDRGMETNQPQHF

J gene: TRBJ1-4
D gene: NA
V gene: TRBV6-5
clone size: NA
CDR3 DNA: TGTGCCAGCAGTTCTCAGGGGCCGAGGAGTCGAAAACTGTTTTTT
CDR3 protein: CASSSQGPRSRKLFF

J gene: TRBJ2-1
D gene: TRBD2
V gene: TRBV19
clone size: NA
CDR3 DNA: TGTGCCAGTAGTCCAGCGGGAGAGGACGAGCAGTTCTTC
CDR3 protein: CASSPAGEDEQFF